These 23 T cell receptor beta chains were all obtained from the same sample, sequenced in a study of radiation and T cells in renal cell carcinoma. Time point: blood 2 weeks post-SBRT. Treatment defined: 15 Gy SBRT to primary tumor, nephrectomy 4 weeks later. Profiled with immunoSEQ multiplex PCR; TCRdb holds only in-frame clones, not every one. The sample holds some 130,000 clones, 81% seen once. The sample in question was blood, obtained from a patient whose treatment included radiotherapy and nephrectomy. These receptors all come from an older woman with renal cell carcinoma.

The chain joins TRBV27 to TRBJ1-4; D is unresolved. The CDR3 runs 17 residues. Germline CDR1 and CDR2: MNHEY and SMNVEV (reference sequence). V dropped 1 base and J dropped 1 base, with 13 bases sitting between them. The CDR3 spells CASSLLGPDGTNEKLFF. CDR3 DNA sequence: TGTGCCAGCAGTTTATTAGGGCCGGATGGAACTAATGAAAAACTGTTTTTT.

The chain employs TRBV14 and TRBJ1-1, with unresolved D. The CDR3 spans 13 residues. V dropped 2 bases and J dropped 3 bases, with 7 bases sitting between them. The germline gives CDR1 SGHDN, CDR2 FVKESK. Here the CDR3 reads CASSQWADTEAFF. CDR3 DNA: TGTGCCAGCAGCCAATGGGCCGACACTGAAGCTTTCTTT.

The chain combines TRBV28 with TRBJ1-5; the D is unclear. V was cut by 5 bases and J by 4 bases, with 18 bases left in between. Germline-derived CDR1 and CDR2 are MDHEN and SYDVKM. CDR3 length: 16 residues. The CDR3 spells CASSPLARISNQPQHF. DNA for the CDR3: TGTGCCAGCAGTCCCCTCGCCAGGATCAGTAATCAGCCCCAGCATTTT.

This chain joins TRBV6-1 and TRBJ1-4; 10 positions agree with TRBD1. The CDR3 extends over 14 amino acids. V shed 4 bases, J shed 8 bases, and the junction held 4 bases outside the gene matches. Per germline, CDR1 MNHNS and CDR2 SASEGT. Here the CDR3 reads CASSGTGGDEKLFF. DNA for the CDR3: TGTGCCAGCAGTGGGACAGGGGGAGACGAAAAACTGTTTTTT.

Here the CDR3 reads CASSLGKSGNEDGELFF. As DNA, the CDR3 is TGTGCCAGCAGCTTAGGGAAGTCGGGGAATGAGGACGGGGAGCTGTTTTTT. This rearrangement joins TRBV7-2 to TRBJ2-2, with a tentative D call TRBD2 (5 bases). The CDR3 is 17 residues long. Trimming stripped 1 base from V and 7 bases from J, with 19 bases between. The germline gives CDR1 SGHTA, CDR2 FQGNSA.

V gene TRBV7-9 combines with J gene TRBJ2-1, with 11 nucleotides matching TRBD1. This CDR3 has 14 amino acids. Looked up from germline, CDR1 is SEHNR and CDR2 is FQNEAQ (reference sequence). V shed 4 bases and J 7 bases; nucleotides not matched to a gene: 3. This chain's CDR3 is CASSWTGGWNEQFF. The CDR3 DNA reads as TGTGCCAGCAGCTGGACAGGGGGCTGGAATGAGCAGTTCTTC. The whole variable domain, remainder taken from reference TRBV7-9 and TRBJ2-1, is DTGVSQNPRHKITKRGQNVTFRCDPISEHNRLYWYRQTLGQGPEFLTYFQNEAQLEKSRLLSDRFSAERPKGSFSTLEIQRTEQGDSAMYLCASSWTGGWNEQFFGPGTRLTVL.

CDR3 nucleotides: TGCAGCGTTGTAGTGGTCGGGCAGAACCCTACTCTAACCTACGAGCAGTACTTC. Translating gives CSVVVVGQNPTLTYEQYF. V and J are TRBV29-1 and TRBJ2-7, with D uncertain. Germline CDR1 and CDR2: SQVTM and ANQGSEA. Trimming shortened V by 4 bases and J by 2 bases, and 27 bases separated the two germline ends. The CDR3 runs to 18 residues.

This clone was detected a few times. The CDR3 is CASTLTGGAADTQYF. CDR3 DNA: TGTGCCAGTACTCTGACAGGGGGCGCGGCAGATACGCAGTATTTT. The chain uses TRBV19 and TRBJ2-3; 10 nucleotides align to TRBD1. The J segment lost 4 bases and the V segment lost 7 bases, leaving 8 bases of the junction unmatched. There are 15 residues in the CDR3. Looked up from germline, CDR1 is LNHDA and CDR2 is SQIVND (reference sequence).

CDR3 bases: TGTGCCAGCACCCCACAGGGGGCAGCCTACGAGCAGTACTTC. This translates into CASTPQGAAYEQYF. The genes are TRBV28 and TRBJ2-7, with TRBD1 identical over 9 bases. CDR3 size: 14 residues. In germline, CDR1 is MDHEN, CDR2 SYDVKM. The junction had 6 bases not matched to a gene; V was cut back by 7 bases and J by 2 bases.

The chain links TRBV6-6 to TRBJ1-1; 9 nucleotides line up with TRBD1. CDR1 MNHNY and CDR2 SVGAGI come from the germline V gene (reference sequence). The CDR3 is made up of 15 amino acids. The V and J ends lost 6 bases and 3 bases, in that order; junction bases with no gene match: 8. Here the CDR3 DNA reads TGTGCCAGCAGATCCAACAGGGGGCTGGACACTGAAGCTTTCTTT. Its protein is CASRSNRGLDTEAFF.

The chain uses TRBV15 and TRBJ2-2, with D possibly matching TRBD1 (5 bases). Germline assignment: CDR1 LNHNV and CDR2 YYDKDF (reference sequence). The CDR3 length is 17 residues. The V and J ends lost 1 base and 3 bases respectively, with 15 bases between them. The CDR3 here is CATSRGLEGAYTGELFF. As DNA, the CDR3 is TGTGCCACCAGCAGAGGCCTTGAAGGGGCATACACCGGGGAGCTGTTTTTT.

This chain links TRBV6-1 with TRBJ1-5; perhaps TRBD1 as D (6 bases). The CDR3 consists of 14 residues. Trimming left V 1 base short and J 9 bases short, with 13 bases between. Per the germline V gene, CDR1 is MNHNS and CDR2 is SASEGT. CDR3 loop: CASSEGGAGLPQHF. Written as DNA, the CDR3 is TGTGCCAGCAGTGAAGGGGGGGCCGGGCTGCCCCAGCATTTT.

Written as DNA, the CDR3 is TGTGCCAGCAGTTTCTTTGGGACCCTCGGGGACTACGAGCAGTACTTC. Translated, it gives CASSFFGTLGDYEQYF. The chain has TRBV28 and TRBJ2-7, with D perhaps assigned TRBD1 or TRBD2 (5 bases each). In germline, CDR1 is MDHEN, CDR2 SYDVKM. The CDR3 loop spans 16 amino acids. V lost 3 bases and J 3 bases, leaving 18 bases between the germline ends.

The chain uses TRBV9 and TRBJ2-5; D not resolved. The last part of the DNA fits TRBJ2-7 better; the J call may be wrong. The CDR3 covers 12 residues. Germline values: CDR1 SGDLS, CDR2 YYNGEE. The CDR3 loop is CASSLDLNEQYF. CDR3 nucleotide sequence: TGTGCCAGCAGCCTGGACCTGAACGAGCAGTACTTC.

This rearrangement joins TRBV6-5 to TRBJ2-6, with D tentatively TRBD1 or TRBD2 (5 bases each). Per the germline V gene, CDR1 is MNHEY and CDR2 is SVGAGI. The CDR3 loop spans 16 amino acids. Trimming stripped 2 bases from V and 4 bases from J, with 12 bases between. The CDR3 reads CASSYTTGHGANVLTF. The DNA of the CDR3 is TGTGCCAGCAGTTACACAACGGGGCACGGGGCCAACGTCCTGACTTTC.

The rearrangement joins TRBV10-3 to TRBJ1-5; 10 positions match TRBD1. The germline CDR1 and CDR2 sequences are ENHRY and SYGVKD. This CDR3 is 14 amino acids long. The V and J ends lost 3 bases and 5 bases, in that order; junction bases with no gene match: 1. The CDR3 sequence: CAISDGTGDQPQHF. Written as DNA, the CDR3 is TGTGCCATCAGTGACGGGACAGGGGATCAGCCCCAGCATTTT.

The chain joins TRBV14 to TRBJ1-6; possibly TRBD1 for D (5 bases). The germline CDR1 and CDR2 sequences are SGHDN and FVKESK. The germline V and J ends were trimmed by 0 bases and 5 bases, with 11 bases remaining between them. The CDR3 is 16 amino acids. CDR3 loop: CASSQDWGLNNSPLHF. The CDR3 DNA reads TGTGCCAGCAGCCAAGACTGGGGGTTGAATAATTCACCCCTCCACTTT.

This clone was seen just once. The chain employs TRBV10-3 and TRBJ1-6; D is unclear. V shed 6 bases and J shed 8 bases, with 11 bases lying between them. Germline loops: CDR1 ENHRY, CDR2 SYGVKD. The CDR3 runs 13 residues. CDR3 sequence reads: CAIRAGEDSPLHF. In DNA form, the CDR3 reads TGTGCCATCAGGGCCGGGGAGGATTCACCCCTCCACTTT.

J is TRBJ2-7 and V is TRBV5-1, with D hard to call. The CDR3 is 13 residues long. V lost 7 bases and J 4 bases, leaving 15 bases between the germline ends. Germline values: CDR1 SGHRS, CDR2 YFSETQ. CDR3 amino acids: CASAHPDGYEQYF. Written as DNA, the CDR3 is TGCGCCAGCGCCCACCCGGATGGGTACGAGCAGTACTTC.

The V gene is TRBV19, the J gene TRBJ1-1, with 8 bases matching TRBD1. CDR3 length: 15 residues. Germline V gives CDR1 LNHDA, CDR2 SQIVND (reference sequence). V was pared by 5 bases and J by 5 bases, with 10 bases of the junction left unmatched. CDR3 loop: CASSAGQAAGTEAFF. The CDR3 DNA sequence: TGTGCCAGTAGTGCGGGACAGGCGGCAGGGACTGAAGCTTTCTTT.

The chain has TRBV5-1 and TRBJ2-7, with 7 positions matching TRBD1. V was clipped by 0 bases and J by 5 bases; unmatched bases: 5. Germline V CDR1 and CDR2: SGHRS, YFSETQ. The CDR3 extends over 14 amino acids. The CDR3 DNA reads TGCGCCAGCAGCTTGGGACAGGGAACCAACGAGCAGTACTTC. It specifies CASSLGQGTNEQYF.

This sequence joins TRBV2 and TRBJ2-3; a possible D gene is TRBD2 (6 bases). The CDR3 contains 16 residues. Trimming left V 7 bases short and J 8 bases short, with 25 bases between. Germline CDR1 is SNHLY and CDR2 is FYNNEI. The CDR3 here is CASTLPGDRAQITQYF. CDR3 DNA: TGTGCCAGCACTCTCCCGGGGGACCGAGCACAGATTACGCAGTATTTT. Full variable domain (remainder filled in from reference TRBV2 and TRBJ2-3): EPEVTQTPSHQVTQMGQEVILRCVPISNHLYFYWYRQILGQKVEFLVSFYNNEISEKSEIFDDQFSVERPDGSNFTLKIRSTKLEDSAMYFCASTLPGDRAQITQYFGPGTRLTVL.

This clone was observed a single time. The chain recombines TRBV9 with TRBJ2-7, with D perhaps TRBD2 (5 bases). This CDR3 is built from 16 residues. Deletions cut 2 bases from V and 1 base from J, with 16 bases between. Germline-derived CDR1 and CDR2 are SGDLS and YYNGEE. CDR3 bases: TGTGCCAGCAGCGTCGGGCCAGCGGAGAGGTCCTACGAGCAGTACTTC. It yields the protein CASSVGPAERSYEQYF.